A single T cell receptor beta chain is shown here with its context. Its antigen remains unidentified. Via MiXCR, TCRdb re-called the 5' RACE reads, giving one row per CDR3 protein. The repertoire has hundreds of thousands of distinct CDR3 sequences, about 20% of them found once; the top ten carry approximately 8%. This entry comes from a study of T-cell memory formation after mild COVID-19. Whole-study findings and limits: The study detected some responding clones in pre-infection memory, suggesting cross-reactive memory joined. The second-wave clones peaking on day 37 were not confirmed as SARS-CoV-2-specific.

Germline assignment: CDR1 LGHDT and CDR2 YNNKEL (reference sequence). V shed 1 base and J shed 0 bases, with 10 bases lying between them. This CDR3 region has 16 residues. Sequences were obtained from PBMCs or a T cell subset sorted from them (not recorded which). The rearrangement links TRBV3-1 to TRBJ2-1; perhaps TRBD2 as D (6 bases). The TCR originated in an adult woman who had mild COVID-19 (a few samples of this study predate the infection). Cell type and time point are not known. CDR3 DNA: TGTGCCAGCAGCCAAGCACTTAGCGGCTCCTACAATGAGCAGTTCTTC. Amino acid sequence: CASSQALSGSYNEQFF.